This is a list of T cell receptor beta chains from one sample in a study of T-cell reconstitution after alpha-beta-depleted transplantation in children. One entry per CDR3 protein results from TCRdb running MiXCR on the PCR reads. Of 500,000 to 600,000 distinct CDR3 sequences in the sample, 15% to 20% are singletons; the top ten hold approximately 3%. Sequencing was performed on PBMCs from the stem cell graft donor, taken from the stem cell graft. All receptors derive from a human donor who donated a stem cell graft to a child with acute lymphoblastic leukemia. CDR3s include the opening cysteine and the closing phenylalanine or tryptophan. D genes are given only for firm matches. The size field is filled for only some rows; it gives once, few, many or a size class.

D	V	J	size	CDR3	DNA
TRBD2	TRBV12-3/TRBV12-4	TRBJ2-7	.	CASSPRLAGGYEQYF	TGTGCCAGCAGTCCAAGACTAGCGGGTGGCTACGAGCAGTACTTC
TRBD2	TRBV27	TRBJ2-7	.	CASSFLGLAGGSSYEQYF	TGTGCCAGCAGTTTCCTGGGACTAGCGGGGGGAAGCTCCTACGAGCAGTACTTC
TRBD1	TRBV12-3/TRBV12-4	TRBJ2-1	few	CASSLVQGARNEQFF	TGTGCCAGCAGTTTAGTGCAGGGGGCTCGCAATGAGCAGTTCTTC
.	TRBV12-3/TRBV12-4	TRBJ1-4	few	CASSLSGVQKLFF	TGTGCCAGCAGTTTATCGGGTGTTCAGAAACTGTTTTTT
TRBD1	TRBV12-3/TRBV12-4	TRBJ2-7	many	CASSLRQGADEQYF	TGTGCCAGCAGTTTGCGGCAGGGGGCCGACGAGCAGTACTTC
.	TRBV12-3/TRBV12-4	TRBJ2-7	many	CASSLAAGYEQYF	TGTGCCAGCAGTTTAGCGGCTGGGTACGAGCAGTACTTC
.	TRBV20-1	TRBJ2-7	few	CSATTGRNYEQYF	TGCAGTGCCACAACAGGGAGAAACTACGAGCAGTACTTC
.	TRBV5-1	TRBJ2-1	.	CASSFTRGRINEQFF	TGCGCCAGCAGCTTTACCAGGGGCCGGATCAATGAGCAGTTCTTC
.	TRBV12-3/TRBV12-4	TRBJ2-6	.	CASSDWGTGANVLTF	TGTGCCAGCAGTGACTGGGGGACCGGGGCCAACGTCCTGACTTTC
.	TRBV5-1	TRBJ1-5	few	CASSLGPIRESQPQHF	TGCGCCAGCAGCTTGGGGCCAATACGAGAGAGTCAGCCCCAGCATTTT
.	TRBV7-8	TRBJ1-5	.	CASTGDNQPQHF	TGTGCCAGCACCGGTGACAACCAGCCCCAGCATTTT
.	TRBV9	TRBJ2-3	once	CASSVYGSADTQYF	TGTGCCAGCAGCGTATACGGGAGTGCAGATACGCAGTATTTT
.	TRBV5-1	TRBJ2-4	few	CASSSSHGRNIQYF	TGCGCCAGCAGCTCCTCCCATGGGAGGAACATTCAGTACTTC
.	TRBV4-1	TRBJ2-1	.	CASSQIQPGLAPFF	TGCGCCAGCAGCCAAATCCAACCGGGACTGGCGCCGTTCTTC
.	TRBV5-1	TRBJ2-7	few	CASSHQMAHYEQYF	TGCGCCAGCAGCCATCAGATGGCCCACTACGAGCAGTACTTT
TRBD1	TRBV3-1	TRBJ1-1	many	CASSPWTGSTEAFF	TGTGCCAGCAGCCCCTGGACAGGGTCAACTGAAGCTTTCTTT
TRBD2	TRBV4-1	TRBJ2-1	once	CASSQDTREASYEQFF	TGCGCCAGCAGCCAAGATACGCGGGAGGCTAGTTATGAGCAGTTCTTC
TRBD1	TRBV30	TRBJ1-4	.	CAWSDPDRGLREKLFF	TGTGCCTGGAGTGACCCTGACAGGGGCCTACGCGAAAAACTGTTTTTT
TRBD1	TRBV12-3/TRBV12-4	TRBJ1-5	.	CASRTGNNQPQHF	TGTGCCAGCAGGACAGGGAACAATCAGCCCCAGCATTTT
.	TRBV7-9	TRBJ2-3	few	CASSRDWGGVADTQYF	TGTGCCAGCAGCAGGGATTGGGGAGGAGTCGCAGATACGCAGTATTTT
.	TRBV6-1	TRBJ2-3	few	CASRDFIWDTQYF	TGTGCCAGCCGGGACTTTATATGGGATACGCAGTATTTT
.	TRBV27	TRBJ1-1	few	CASSLWGSSGNTEAFF	TGTGCCAGCAGTTTATGGGGGTCGTCGGGGAACACTGAAGCTTTCTTT
TRBD1	TRBV13	TRBJ1-1	few	CASSSLQGPYTEAFF	TGTGCCAGCAGCTCCCTACAGGGGCCGTACACTGAAGCTTTCTTT
.	TRBV5-1	TRBJ2-1	few	CASSLAELHYNEQFF	TGCGCCAGCAGCTTGGCCGAACTTCACTACAATGAGCAGTTCTTC
.	TRBV2	TRBJ1-5	.	CASSEAGLYSNQPQHF	TGTGCCAGCAGTGAAGCGGGCTTATATAGCAATCAGCCCCAGCATTTT
.	TRBV7-9	TRBJ1-2	.	CASSFPTLF	TGTGCCAGCAGCTTCCCGACCCTTTTC
.	TRBV6-5	TRBJ2-4	few	CASSYLFSGAKNIQYF	TGTGCCAGCAGTTACCTTTTTTCGGGAGCCAAAAACATTCAGTACTTC
TRBD2	TRBV5-4	TRBJ2-1	.	CASSWGGARRLVNEQFF	TGTGCCAGCAGCTGGGGAGGGGCGAGGAGGTTAGTCAATGAGCAGTTCTTC
.	TRBV15	TRBJ1-5	.	CATSRANQPQHF	TGTGCCACCAGCAGAGCCAATCAGCCCCAGCATTTT
.	TRBV20-1	TRBJ2-2	few	CSDNGTGCGGGLFF	TGCAGTGATAACGGGACGGGCTGCGGAGGGGGGCTGTTTTTT
.	TRBV27	TRBJ2-5	few	CASSPATRGQETQYF	TGTGCCAGCAGTCCCGCGACTAGAGGGCAAGAGACCCAGTACTTC